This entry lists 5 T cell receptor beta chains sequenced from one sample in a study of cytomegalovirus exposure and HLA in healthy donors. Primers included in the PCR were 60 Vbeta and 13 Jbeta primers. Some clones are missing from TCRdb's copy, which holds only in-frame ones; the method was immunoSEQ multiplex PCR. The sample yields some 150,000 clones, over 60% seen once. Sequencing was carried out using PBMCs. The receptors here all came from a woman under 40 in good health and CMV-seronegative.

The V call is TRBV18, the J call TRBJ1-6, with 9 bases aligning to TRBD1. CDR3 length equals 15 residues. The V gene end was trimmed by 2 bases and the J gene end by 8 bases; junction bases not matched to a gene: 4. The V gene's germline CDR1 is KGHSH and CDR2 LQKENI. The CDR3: CASSPTGTGYSPLHF. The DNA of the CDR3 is TGTGCCAGCTCACCAACCGGGACAGGGTATTCACCCCTCCACTTT.

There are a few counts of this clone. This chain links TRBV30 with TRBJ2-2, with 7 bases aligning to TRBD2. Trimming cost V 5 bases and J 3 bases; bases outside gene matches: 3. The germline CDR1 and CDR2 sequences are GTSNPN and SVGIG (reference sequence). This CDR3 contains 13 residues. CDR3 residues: CAWGAGYTGELFF. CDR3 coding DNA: TGTGCCTGGGGAGCGGGATACACCGGGGAGCTGTTTTTT.

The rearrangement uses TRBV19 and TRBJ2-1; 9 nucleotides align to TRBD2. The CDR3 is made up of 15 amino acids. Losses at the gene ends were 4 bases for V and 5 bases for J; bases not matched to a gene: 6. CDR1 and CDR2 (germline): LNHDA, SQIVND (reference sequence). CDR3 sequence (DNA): TGTGCCAGTAGTACTGGGCTAGCGGGAAACAATGAGCAGTTCTTC. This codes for CASSTGLAGNNEQFF.

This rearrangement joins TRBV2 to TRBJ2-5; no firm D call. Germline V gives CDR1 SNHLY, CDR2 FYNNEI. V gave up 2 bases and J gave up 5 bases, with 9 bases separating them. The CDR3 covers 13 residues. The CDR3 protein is CASSERPRETQYF. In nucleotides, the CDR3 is TGTGCCAGCAGTGAAAGGCCGCGGGAGACCCAGTACTTC.

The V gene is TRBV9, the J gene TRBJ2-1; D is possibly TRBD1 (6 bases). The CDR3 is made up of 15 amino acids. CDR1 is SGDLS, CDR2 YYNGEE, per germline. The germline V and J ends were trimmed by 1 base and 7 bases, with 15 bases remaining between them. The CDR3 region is CASSVQGYAANEQFF. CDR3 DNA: TGTGCCAGCAGCGTACAGGGGTACGCGGCTAATGAGCAGTTCTTC.